What follows are 21 T cell receptor beta chains derived from one specimen sequenced in a study of molecular identifiers for immune sequencing clone quantification. TCRdb re-called the PCR reads with MiXCR, one entry per CDR3 protein. The table includes around 460,000 distinct CDR3 sequences, roughly a fifth detected once. Sequencing was done on a sample of naive CD8+ T cells from blood, with Jurkat cell RNA spiked in. Noted subset: FACS-sorted CD8+CD4-CCR7+CD45RA+ naive T cells. These receptors all come from a human donor in good health. Some libraries in this study had Jurkat cell RNA spiked in.

V gene TRBV19 combines with J gene TRBJ1-1; 11 nucleotides agree with TRBD1. V shed 7 bases and J 4 bases; nucleotides not matched to a gene: 8. The CDR3 sequence is 15 residues long. The germline gives CDR1 LNHDA, CDR2 SQIVND (reference sequence). Written as DNA, the CDR3 is TGTGCCAGTACCACAGCGGACAGGGGGCTCACTGAAGCTTTCTTT. Translated: CASTTADRGLTEAFF. Together with reference TRBV19 and TRBJ1-1, the CDR3 gives the full variable domain: DGGITQSPKYLFRKEGQNVTLSCEQNLNHDAMYWYRQDPGQGLRLIYYSQIVNDFQKGDIAEGYSVSREKKESFPLTVTSAQKNPTAFYLCASTTADRGLTEAFFGQGTRLTVV.

This clonotype occurred a few times. The gene calls are TRBV4-3 and TRBJ1-5; tentative D call: TRBD1 (5 bases). V lost 1 base and J 7 bases, leaving 14 bases between the germline ends. CDR3 size: 15 residues. CDR1 and CDR2 (germline): LGHNA, YSLEER. The CDR3 DNA follows: TGCGCCAGCAGCCAAGTTTTGGGGCCTCGACAGCCCCAGCATTTT. This codes for CASSQVLGPRQPQHF.

V gene TRBV20-1 combines with J gene TRBJ2-7; a possible D gene is TRBD1 (5 bases). Germline CDR1 is DFQATT and CDR2 is SNEGSKA (reference sequence). This CDR3 is built from 14 residues. Trimming removed 0 bases at V and 3 bases at J, with 12 bases between. This CDR3 reads CSARDLRAGYEQYF. The CDR3 DNA follows: TGCAGTGCTAGAGATCTCAGGGCAGGCTACGAGCAGTACTTC.

The V call is TRBV7-6, the J call TRBJ2-3; perhaps D is TRBD1 or TRBD2 (5 bases each). This CDR3 comprises 16 residues. With 4 bases removed from V and 1 base from J, the gap between germline ends came to 15 bases. The germline V gene encodes CDR1 SGHVS and CDR2 FNYEAQ. The CDR3 loop is CASSSSGTYGTDTQYF. The CDR3 DNA reads as TGTGCCAGCAGCTCATCCGGGACCTACGGCACAGATACGCAGTATTTT.

The sample holds many counts of this clonotype. This chain links TRBV5-5 with TRBJ1-5; the D is unclear. Trimming took 4 bases from V and 6 from J, leaving 17 bases between them. This CDR3 contains 15 residues. Germline V gene lookup returns CDR1 SGHKS and CDR2 YYEKEE (reference sequence). The CDR3 DNA reads TGTGCCAGCAGCCTCCTCCCAGGCCACGGTCAGCCCCAGCATTTT. It codes for CASSLLPGHGQPQHF.

At least ten counts were recorded for this clonotype. The rearrangement joins TRBV19 to TRBJ2-7; D is unresolved. The CDR3 spans 14 residues. With 3 bases removed from V and 0 bases from J, the gap between germline ends came to 9 bases. Germline V lookup: CDR1 LNHDA, CDR2 SQIVND (reference sequence). The CDR3 spells CASSIMHTSYEQYF. The CDR3 coding sequence is TGTGCCAGTAGTATTATGCACACCTCCTACGAGCAGTACTTC.

The chain uses TRBV28 and TRBJ1-6, with 7 bases identical to TRBD1. CDR1 is MDHEN, CDR2 SYDVKM, per germline. With V trimmed by 7 bases and J by 13 bases, 10 bases remained unmatched. This CDR3 spans 13 amino acids. The CDR3 sequence: CASTEGTVSPLHF. CDR3 coding DNA: TGTGCCAGCACCGAAGGGACAGTGTCTCCCCTCCACTTT.

In this sample, this clonotype turned up many times. The CDR3 sequence is CASSSGLAGGSGANVLTF. The CDR3, as DNA: TGCGCCAGCAGCTCCGGACTAGCGGGGGGTAGTGGGGCCAACGTCCTGACTTTC. The V and J genes are TRBV4-3 and TRBJ2-6; 14 bases are a match to TRBD2. In germline, CDR1 is LGHNA, CDR2 YSLEER. V lost 5 bases, J lost 3 bases, and 6 bases stayed unmatched. This CDR3 is 18 amino acids long.

The chain links TRBV2 to TRBJ2-5; 7 bases map to TRBD2. The junction had 10 bases not matched to a gene; V was cut back by 4 bases and J by 5 bases. The CDR3 has 15 residues. The germline V gene encodes CDR1 SNHLY and CDR2 FYNNEI. CDR3: CASSVGGSLFETQYF. The CDR3 nucleotides are TGTGCCAGCAGTGTCGGGGGGAGTCTATTTGAGACCCAGTACTTC.

This clonotype has ten or more counts. J is TRBJ1-1 and V is TRBV11-2; D remains ambiguous. The CDR3 consists of 14 residues. CDR1 SGHAT and CDR2 FQNNGV come from the germline V gene. Trimming removed 3 bases from V and 0 bases from J, with 8 bases in between. The chain's CDR3 is CASSLQAVNTEAFF. CDR3 coding DNA: TGTGCCAGCAGCTTGCAGGCAGTGAACACTGAAGCTTTCTTT.

CDR3 sequence (DNA): TGTGCCTGGAGTGGGGACAGGGGCTACGAGCAGTACTTC. This codes for CAWSGDRGYEQYF. The chain uses TRBV30 and TRBJ2-7, with 10 bases fitting TRBD1. Germline lookup yields CDR1 GTSNPN and CDR2 SVGIG (reference sequence). V gave up 1 base and J gave up 3 bases; unmatched junction bases: 0. The CDR3 has 13 amino acids.

V and J are TRBV7-9 and TRBJ2-1; 10 bases are shared with TRBD2. From germline, CDR1 is SEHNR and CDR2 FQNEAQ (reference sequence). The CDR3 extends over 16 amino acids. The V and J ends lost 5 bases and 6 bases, in that order; junction bases with no gene match: 10. CDR3 DNA: TGTGCCAGCAGCGCACGCTTAGCGGGAGGATTCAATGAGCAGTTCTTC. Encoded protein: CASSARLAGGFNEQFF.

The V call is TRBV7-9, the J call TRBJ1-2; a possible D gene is TRBD1 (5 bases). From germline, CDR1 is SEHNR and CDR2 FQNEAQ (reference sequence). V gave up 4 bases and J gave up 4 bases, with 13 bases separating them. The CDR3 is 14 amino acids. CDR3 in amino acids: CASSSTETLYGYTF. The CDR3 region has the DNA TGTGCCAGCAGCTCGACAGAGACCCTCTATGGCTACACCTTC. The complete variable domain, with remaining parts taken from reference TRBV7-9 and TRBJ1-2, reads DTGVSQNPRHKITKRGQNVTFRCDPISEHNRLYWYRQTLGQGPEFLTYFQNEAQLEKSRLLSDRFSAERPKGSFSTLEIQRTEQGDSAMYLCASSSTETLYGYTFGSGTRLTVV.

This clonotype turned up a few times. This sequence joins TRBV7-9 and TRBJ1-3, with D perhaps matching TRBD1 (5 bases). Trimming took 2 bases from V and 3 from J, leaving 11 bases between them. CDR1 and CDR2 from the germline V gene are SEHNR and FQNEAQ (reference sequence). The CDR3 sequence is 15 residues long. The CDR3 is CASSLLGAGGNTIYF. CDR3 DNA: TGTGCCAGCAGCTTATTAGGGGCTGGTGGAAACACCATATATTTT.

A remark on this clonotype: A much larger clone lies a single base off, so this may be a read error. The chain employs TRBV7-9 and TRBJ1-1; D is undetermined. Trimming left V 5 bases short and J 7 bases short, with 8 bases between. The CDR3 has 11 amino acids. Germline CDR1 is SEHNR and CDR2 is FQNEAQ (reference sequence). CDR3 nucleotide sequence: TGTGCCAGCAGCGACCCAGTTGAAGCTTTCTTT. This translates into CASSDPVEAFF.

In its sample, this clonotype was seen a few times. A much larger clone lies a single base off, so this may be a read error. The V gene is TRBV7-8, the J gene TRBJ2-3, with D possibly being TRBD2 (6 bases). This CDR3 contains 17 residues. V was clipped by 8 bases and J by 4 bases, with 25 bases between them. The germline V gene encodes CDR1 SGHVS and CDR2 FQNEAQ. The chain's CDR3 is CASGPAPAGYVADTQYF. The DNA of the CDR3 is TGTGCCAGCGGCCCGGCGCCGGCGGGATATGTAGCAGATACGCAGTATTTT.

The sample holds many counts of this clonotype. The rearrangement uses TRBV2 and TRBJ1-3; D may be TRBD1 (6 bases). Germline-derived CDR1 and CDR2 are SNHLY and FYNNEI. This CDR3 spans 15 amino acids. Trimming pared 3 bases from V and 2 bases from J, leaving 11 bases between. The CDR3 DNA reads as TGTGCCAGCAGTGATTGGGACATAACTGGAAACACCATATATTTT. Its protein product is CASSDWDITGNTIYF.

Note on this clonotype: This may be a read error, as it is one base from a much larger clone. In this CDR3 the conserved last residue, phenylalanine or tryptophan, is missing, so a read error is likely. This chain connects TRBV28 to TRBJ2-7; no clear D. Trimming stripped 5 bases from V and 0 bases from J, with 11 bases between. CDR1 and CDR2 from the germline V gene are MDHEN and SYDVKM. This CDR3 contains 14 residues. The CDR3 DNA sequence: TGTGCCAGCAGTCCCATTTACACCTCCTACGAGCAGTACCTC. This gives the protein CASSPIYTSYEQYL.

This clonotype was seen at least ten times. One junction end does not reproduce the germline sequence, and a read error may be involved. The chain carries TRBV28 and TRBJ2-3, with D possibly being TRBD2 (6 bases). Germline values: CDR1 MDHEN, CDR2 SYDVKM. The CDR3 runs to 15 residues. The CDR3 region has the DNA TGTGCCAGCAGCAGGGCCGTGAGTCGGCGGGATACGCAATATTTT. Translation: CASSRAVSRRDTQYF.

This clonotype was found many times. The chain combines TRBV27 with TRBJ2-7, with 7 nucleotides matching TRBD2. Germline values: CDR1 MNHEY, CDR2 SMNVEV (reference sequence). This CDR3 has 13 residues. The CDR3 region has the DNA TGTGCTAGCTCGGGGGGAAGCTCCTACGAGCAGTACTTC. As protein: CASSGGSSYEQYF.

The rearrangement links TRBV20-1 to TRBJ2-1, with 9 bases fitting TRBD2. Trimming removed 4 bases from V and 4 bases from J; junction bases left unmatched: 8. CDR1 is DFQATT and CDR2 is SNEGSKA in the germline V gene (reference sequence). This CDR3 contains 15 residues. CDR3 DNA: TGCAGTGCTACGGAATCTAGCGGGGTTTACAATGAGCAGTTCTTC. Protein: CSATESSGVYNEQFF.